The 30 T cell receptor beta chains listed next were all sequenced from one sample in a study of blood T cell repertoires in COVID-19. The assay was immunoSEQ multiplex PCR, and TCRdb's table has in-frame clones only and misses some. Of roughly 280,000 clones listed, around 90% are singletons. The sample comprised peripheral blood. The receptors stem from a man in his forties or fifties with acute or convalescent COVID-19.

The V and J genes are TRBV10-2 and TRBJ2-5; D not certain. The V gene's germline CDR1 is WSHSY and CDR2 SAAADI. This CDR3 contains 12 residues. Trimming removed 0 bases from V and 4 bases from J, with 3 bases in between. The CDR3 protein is CASSESRETQYF. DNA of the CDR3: TGCGCCAGCAGTGAGTCGAGAGAGACCCAGTACTTC.

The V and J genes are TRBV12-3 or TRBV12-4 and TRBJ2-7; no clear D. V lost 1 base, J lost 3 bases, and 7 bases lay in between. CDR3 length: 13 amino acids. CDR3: CASSLGGRYEQYF. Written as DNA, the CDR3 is TGTGCCAGCAGTTTAGGCGGCCGCTACGAGCAGTACTTC.

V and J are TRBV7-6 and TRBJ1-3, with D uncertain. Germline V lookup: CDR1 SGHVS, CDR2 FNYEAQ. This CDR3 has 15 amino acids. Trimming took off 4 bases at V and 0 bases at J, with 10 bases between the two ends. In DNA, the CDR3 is TGTGCCAGCAGCTCAGACTCTTACTCTGGAAACACCATATATTTT. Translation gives CASSSDSYSGNTIYF.

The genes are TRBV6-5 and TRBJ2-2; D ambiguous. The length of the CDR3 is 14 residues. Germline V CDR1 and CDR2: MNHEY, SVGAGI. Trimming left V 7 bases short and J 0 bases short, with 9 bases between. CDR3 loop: CASKFMSNTGELFF. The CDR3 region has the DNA TGTGCCAGCAAATTCATGTCGAACACCGGGGAGCTGTTTTTT.

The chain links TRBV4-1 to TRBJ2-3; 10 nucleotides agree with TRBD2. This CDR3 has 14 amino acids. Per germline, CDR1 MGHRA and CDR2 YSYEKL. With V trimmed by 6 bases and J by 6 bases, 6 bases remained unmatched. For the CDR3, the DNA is TGCGCCAGCAGAACTAGCGGGGCTGCGGATACGCAGTATTTT. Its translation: CASRTSGAADTQYF.

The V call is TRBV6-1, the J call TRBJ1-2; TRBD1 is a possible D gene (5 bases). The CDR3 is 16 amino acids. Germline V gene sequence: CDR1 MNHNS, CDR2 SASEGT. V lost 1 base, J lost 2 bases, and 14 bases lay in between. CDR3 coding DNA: TGTGCCAGCAGTGAAGGTTACGGGGGATACAACTATGGCTACACCTTC. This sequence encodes CASSEGYGGYNYGYTF.

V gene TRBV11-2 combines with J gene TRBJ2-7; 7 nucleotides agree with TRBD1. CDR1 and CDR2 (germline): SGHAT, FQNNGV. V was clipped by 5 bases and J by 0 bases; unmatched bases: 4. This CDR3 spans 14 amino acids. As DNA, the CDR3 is TGTGCCAGCAGCCCCGGGACAGCCTCCTACGAGCAGTACTTC. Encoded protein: CASSPGTASYEQYF.

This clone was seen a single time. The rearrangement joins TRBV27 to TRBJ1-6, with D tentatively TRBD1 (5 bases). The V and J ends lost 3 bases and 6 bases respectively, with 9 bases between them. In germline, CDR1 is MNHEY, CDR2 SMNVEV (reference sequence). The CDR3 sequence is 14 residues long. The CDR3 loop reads CASSLGGLNSPLHF. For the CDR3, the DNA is TGTGCCAGCAGTTTGGGGGGACTTAATTCACCCCTCCACTTT.

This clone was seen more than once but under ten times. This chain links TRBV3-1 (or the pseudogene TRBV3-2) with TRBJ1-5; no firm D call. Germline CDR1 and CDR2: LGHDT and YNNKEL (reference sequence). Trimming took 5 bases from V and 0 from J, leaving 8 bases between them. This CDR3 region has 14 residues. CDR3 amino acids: CASSYGNSNQPQHF. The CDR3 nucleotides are TGTGCCAGCAGCTACGGGAATAGCAATCAGCCCCAGCATTTT.

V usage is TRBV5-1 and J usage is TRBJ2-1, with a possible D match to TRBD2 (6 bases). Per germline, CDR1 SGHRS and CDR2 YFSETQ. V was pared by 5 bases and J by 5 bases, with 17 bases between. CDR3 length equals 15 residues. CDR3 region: CASSHAGTFNNEQFF. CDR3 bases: TGCGCCAGCAGTCATGCCGGGACTTTCAACAATGAGCAGTTCTTC. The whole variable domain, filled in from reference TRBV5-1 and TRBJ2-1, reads KAGVTQTPRYLIKTRGQQVTLSCSPISGHRSVSWYQQTPGQGLQFLFEYFSETQRNKGNFPGRFSGRQFSNSRSEMNVSTLELGDSALYLCASSHAGTFNNEQFFGPGTRLTVL.

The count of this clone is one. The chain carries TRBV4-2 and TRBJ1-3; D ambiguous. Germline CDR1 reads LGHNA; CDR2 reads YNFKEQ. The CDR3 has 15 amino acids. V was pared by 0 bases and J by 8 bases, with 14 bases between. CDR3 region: CASSQDLRGGYTIYF. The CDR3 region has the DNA TGTGCCAGCAGCCAAGATCTCCGAGGAGGGTACACCATATATTTT.

The CDR3 DNA reads as TGTGCCAGCAGCCGAGGATCCTTCCAAGGGGAGCTGTTTTTT. Amino acids: CASSRGSFQGELFF. The V and J genes are TRBV3-1 (or the pseudogene TRBV3-2) and TRBJ2-2; no clear D. The V gene lost 4 bases and the J gene lost 8 bases, with 14 bases spanning the gap. Germline loops: CDR1 LGHDT, CDR2 YNNKEL (reference sequence). The CDR3 covers 14 residues.

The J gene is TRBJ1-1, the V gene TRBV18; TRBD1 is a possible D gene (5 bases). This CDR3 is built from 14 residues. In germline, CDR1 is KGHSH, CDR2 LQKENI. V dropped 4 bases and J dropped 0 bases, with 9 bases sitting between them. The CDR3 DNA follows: TGTGCCAGCTCACGTGACAGAATGAACACTGAAGCTTTCTTT. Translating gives CASSRDRMNTEAFF.

DNA of the CDR3: TGTGCCAGCAGCTATCCCCAGGCAGGGGGATATGGCTACACCTTC. This translates into CASSYPQAGGYGYTF. V and J are TRBV9 and TRBJ1-2; 7 bases are a match to TRBD1. The germline V gene has CDR1 SGDLS and CDR2 YYNGEE. Trimming took 4 bases from V and 5 from J; bases not matched to a gene: 11. The length of the CDR3 is 15 residues.

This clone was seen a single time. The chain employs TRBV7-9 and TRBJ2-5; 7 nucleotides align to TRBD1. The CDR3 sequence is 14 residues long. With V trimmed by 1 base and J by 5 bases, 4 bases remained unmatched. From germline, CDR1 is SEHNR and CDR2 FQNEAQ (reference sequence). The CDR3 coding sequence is TGTGCCAGCAGCTTAGACAGGGGTCGGGAGACCCAGTACTTC. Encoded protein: CASSLDRGRETQYF.

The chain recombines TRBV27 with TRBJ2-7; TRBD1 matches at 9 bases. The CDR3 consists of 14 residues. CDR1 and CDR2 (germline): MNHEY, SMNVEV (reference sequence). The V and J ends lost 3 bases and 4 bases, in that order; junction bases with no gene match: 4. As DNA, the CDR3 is TGTGCCAGCAGTTTCGGGGACAGGGTATACGAGCAGTACTTC. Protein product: CASSFGDRVYEQYF.

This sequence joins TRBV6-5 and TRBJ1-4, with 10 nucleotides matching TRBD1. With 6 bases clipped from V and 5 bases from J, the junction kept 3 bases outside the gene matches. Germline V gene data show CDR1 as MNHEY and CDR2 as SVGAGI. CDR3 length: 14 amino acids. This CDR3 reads CASSLDRGNEKLFF. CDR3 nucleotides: TGTGCCAGCAGCCTGGACAGGGGGAATGAAAAACTGTTTTTT.

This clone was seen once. In DNA, the CDR3 is TGTGCCAGCAGCCAACAGCCGGCCGAAAACACCGGGGAGCTGTTTTTT. Translated, it gives CASSQQPAENTGELFF. The chain employs TRBV7-3 and TRBJ2-2; no clear D gene. This CDR3 spans 16 amino acids. CDR1 and CDR2 (germline): SGHTA, FQGTGA. The V gene lost 5 bases and the J gene lost 2 bases, with 15 bases spanning the gap.

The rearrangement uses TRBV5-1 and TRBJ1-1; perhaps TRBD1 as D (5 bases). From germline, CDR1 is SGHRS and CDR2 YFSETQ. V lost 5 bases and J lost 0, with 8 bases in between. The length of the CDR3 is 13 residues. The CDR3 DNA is TGCGCCAGCAGGCAACAGGTGAACACTGAAGCTTTCTTT. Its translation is CASRQQVNTEAFF.

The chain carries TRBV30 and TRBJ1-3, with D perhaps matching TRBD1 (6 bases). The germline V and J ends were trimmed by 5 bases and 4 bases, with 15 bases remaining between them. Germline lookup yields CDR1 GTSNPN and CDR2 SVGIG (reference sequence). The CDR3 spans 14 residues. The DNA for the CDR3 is TGTGCCTGGGACCGAGGGGGAGCGGGAAACACCATATATTTT. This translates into CAWDRGGAGNTIYF.

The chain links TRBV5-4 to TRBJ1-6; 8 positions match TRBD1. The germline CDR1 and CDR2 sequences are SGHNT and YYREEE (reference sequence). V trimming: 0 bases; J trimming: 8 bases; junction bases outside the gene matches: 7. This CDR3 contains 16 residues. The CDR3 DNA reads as TGTGCCAGCAGCTTGGGGGCAGGGGGCAGATATTCACCCCTCCACTTT. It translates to CASSLGAGGRYSPLHF.

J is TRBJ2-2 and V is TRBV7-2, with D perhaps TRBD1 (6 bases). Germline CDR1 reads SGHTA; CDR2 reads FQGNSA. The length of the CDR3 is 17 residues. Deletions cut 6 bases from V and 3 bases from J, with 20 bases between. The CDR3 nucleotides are TGTGCCAGCAGGACAACGGGACACCGGTCGGACACCGGGGAGCTGTTTTTT. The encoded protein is CASRTTGHRSDTGELFF.

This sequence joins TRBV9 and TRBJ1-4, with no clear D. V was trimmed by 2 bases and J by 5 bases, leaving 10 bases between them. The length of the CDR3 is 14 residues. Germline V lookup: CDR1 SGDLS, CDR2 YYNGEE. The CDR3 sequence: CASSVAGSNEKLFF. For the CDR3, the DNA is TGTGCCAGCAGCGTGGCAGGCTCAAATGAAAAACTGTTTTTT.

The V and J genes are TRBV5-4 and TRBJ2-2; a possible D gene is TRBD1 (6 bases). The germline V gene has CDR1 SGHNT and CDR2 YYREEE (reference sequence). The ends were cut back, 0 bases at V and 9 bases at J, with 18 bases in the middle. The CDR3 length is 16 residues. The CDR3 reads CASSLGLGAGDRELFF. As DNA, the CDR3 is TGTGCCAGCAGCTTGGGCTTGGGGGCAGGGGACAGGGAGCTGTTTTTT.

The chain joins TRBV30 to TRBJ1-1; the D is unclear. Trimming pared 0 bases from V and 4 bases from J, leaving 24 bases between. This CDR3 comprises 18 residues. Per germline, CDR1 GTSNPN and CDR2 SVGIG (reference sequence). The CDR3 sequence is CAWSVSKTPINPSTEAFF. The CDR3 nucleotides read TGTGCCTGGAGTGTTAGTAAGACACCGATAAACCCCTCCACTGAAGCTTTCTTT.

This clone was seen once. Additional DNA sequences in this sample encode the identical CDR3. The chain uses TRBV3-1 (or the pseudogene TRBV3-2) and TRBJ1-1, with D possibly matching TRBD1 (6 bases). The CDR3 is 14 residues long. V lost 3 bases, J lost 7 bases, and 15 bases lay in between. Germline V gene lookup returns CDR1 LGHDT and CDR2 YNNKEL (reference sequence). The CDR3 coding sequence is TGTGCCAGCAGCCAGGCGGGGGGGCGCGGTGAAGCTTTCTTT. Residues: CASSQAGGRGEAFF.

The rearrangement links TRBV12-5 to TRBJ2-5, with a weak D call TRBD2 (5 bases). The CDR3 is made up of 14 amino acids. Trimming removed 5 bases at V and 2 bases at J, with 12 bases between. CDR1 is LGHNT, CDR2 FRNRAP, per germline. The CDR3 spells CASGPLRGQETQYF. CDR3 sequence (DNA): TGTGCTAGTGGTCCCCTCCGGGGACAAGAGACCCAGTACTTC.

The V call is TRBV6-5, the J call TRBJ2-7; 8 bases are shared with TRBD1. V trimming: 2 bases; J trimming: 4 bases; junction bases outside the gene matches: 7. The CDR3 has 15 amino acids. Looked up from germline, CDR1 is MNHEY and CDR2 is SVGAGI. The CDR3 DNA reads TGTGCCAGCAGTTACCAACTCGACAGGGGATACGAGCAGTACTTC. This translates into CASSYQLDRGYEQYF.

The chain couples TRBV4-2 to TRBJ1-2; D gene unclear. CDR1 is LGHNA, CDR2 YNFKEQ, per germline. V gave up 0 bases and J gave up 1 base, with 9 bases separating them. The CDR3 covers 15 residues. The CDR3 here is CASSQDGADNYGYTF. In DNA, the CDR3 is TGTGCCAGCAGCCAAGATGGAGCGGATAACTATGGCTACACCTTC.

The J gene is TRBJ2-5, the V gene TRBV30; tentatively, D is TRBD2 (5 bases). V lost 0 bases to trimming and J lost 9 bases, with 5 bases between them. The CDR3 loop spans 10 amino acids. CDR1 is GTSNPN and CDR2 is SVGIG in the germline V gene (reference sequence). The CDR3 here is CAWSVGAQYF. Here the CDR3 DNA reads TGTGCCTGGAGTGTCGGGGCCCAGTACTTC.